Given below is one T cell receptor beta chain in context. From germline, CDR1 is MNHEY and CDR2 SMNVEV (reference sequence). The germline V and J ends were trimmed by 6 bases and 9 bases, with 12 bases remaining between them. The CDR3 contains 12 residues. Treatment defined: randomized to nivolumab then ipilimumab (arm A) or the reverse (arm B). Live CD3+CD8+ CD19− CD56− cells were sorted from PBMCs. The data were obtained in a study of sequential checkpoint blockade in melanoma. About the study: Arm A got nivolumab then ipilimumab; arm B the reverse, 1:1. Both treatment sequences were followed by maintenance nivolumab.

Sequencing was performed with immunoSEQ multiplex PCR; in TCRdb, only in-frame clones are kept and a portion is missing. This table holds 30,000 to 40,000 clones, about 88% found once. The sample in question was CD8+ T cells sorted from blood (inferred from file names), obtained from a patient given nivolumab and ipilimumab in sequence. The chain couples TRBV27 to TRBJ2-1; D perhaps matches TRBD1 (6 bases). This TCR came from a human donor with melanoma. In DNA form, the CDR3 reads TGTGCCAGCAGCTCAACAGGGCCTGAGCAGTTCTTC. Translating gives CASSSTGPEQFF.